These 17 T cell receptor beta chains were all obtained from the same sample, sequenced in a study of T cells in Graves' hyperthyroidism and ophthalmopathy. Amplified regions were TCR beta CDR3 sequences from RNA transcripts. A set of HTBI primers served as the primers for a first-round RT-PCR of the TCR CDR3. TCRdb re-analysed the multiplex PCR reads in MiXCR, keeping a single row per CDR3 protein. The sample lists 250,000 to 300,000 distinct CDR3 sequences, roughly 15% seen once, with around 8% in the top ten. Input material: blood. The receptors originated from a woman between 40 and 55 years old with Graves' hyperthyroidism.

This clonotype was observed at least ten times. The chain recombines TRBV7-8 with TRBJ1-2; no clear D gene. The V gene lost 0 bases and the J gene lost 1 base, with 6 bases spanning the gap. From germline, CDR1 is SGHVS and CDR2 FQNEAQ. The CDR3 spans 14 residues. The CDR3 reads CASSLASDNYGYTF. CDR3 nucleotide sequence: TGTGCCAGCAGCTTAGCCTCAGATAACTATGGCTACACCTTC.

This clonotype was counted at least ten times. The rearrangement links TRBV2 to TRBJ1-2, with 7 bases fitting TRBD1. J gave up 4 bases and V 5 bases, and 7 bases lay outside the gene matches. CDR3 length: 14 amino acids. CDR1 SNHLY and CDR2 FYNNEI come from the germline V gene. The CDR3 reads CASSYDRVAYGYTF. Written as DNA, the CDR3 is TGTGCCAGCAGTTATGACAGGGTGGCCTATGGCTACACCTTC.

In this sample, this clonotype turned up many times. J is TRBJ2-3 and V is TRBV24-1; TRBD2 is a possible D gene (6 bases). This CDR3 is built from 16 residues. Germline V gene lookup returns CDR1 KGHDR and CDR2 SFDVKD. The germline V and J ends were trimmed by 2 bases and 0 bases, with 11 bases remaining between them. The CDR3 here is CATSDSASASTDTQYF. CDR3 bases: TGTGCCACCAGTGATTCGGCTAGCGCCAGCACAGATACGCAGTATTTT.

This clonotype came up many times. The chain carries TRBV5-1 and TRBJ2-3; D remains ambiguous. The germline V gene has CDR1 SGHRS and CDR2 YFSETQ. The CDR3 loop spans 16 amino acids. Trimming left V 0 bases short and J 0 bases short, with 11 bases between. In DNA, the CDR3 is TGCGCCAGCAGCTTGGGAACGGCGGCTAGCACAGATACGCAGTATTTT. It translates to CASSLGTAASTDTQYF.

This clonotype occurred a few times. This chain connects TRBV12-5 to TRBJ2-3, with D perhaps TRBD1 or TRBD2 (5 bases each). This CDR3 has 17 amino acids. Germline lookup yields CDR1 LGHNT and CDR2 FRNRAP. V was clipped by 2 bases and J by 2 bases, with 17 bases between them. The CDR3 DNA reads TGTGCTAGTGGTTTGATTGGGACGGCGGGCACCACAGATACGCAGTATTTT. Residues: CASGLIGTAGTTDTQYF. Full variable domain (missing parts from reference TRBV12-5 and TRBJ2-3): DARVTQTPRHKVTEMGQEVTMRCQPILGHNTVFWYRQTMMQGLELLAYFRNRAPLDDSGMPKDRFSAEMPDATLATLKIQPSEPRDSAVYFCASGLIGTAGTTDTQYFGPGTRLTVL.

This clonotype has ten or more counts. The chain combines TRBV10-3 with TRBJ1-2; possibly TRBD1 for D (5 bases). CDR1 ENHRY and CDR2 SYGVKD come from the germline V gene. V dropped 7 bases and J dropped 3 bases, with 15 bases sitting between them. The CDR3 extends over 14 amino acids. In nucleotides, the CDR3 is TGTGCCATCACCGATCGTCAGGGAGACTATGGCTACACCTTC. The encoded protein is CAITDRQGDYGYTF.

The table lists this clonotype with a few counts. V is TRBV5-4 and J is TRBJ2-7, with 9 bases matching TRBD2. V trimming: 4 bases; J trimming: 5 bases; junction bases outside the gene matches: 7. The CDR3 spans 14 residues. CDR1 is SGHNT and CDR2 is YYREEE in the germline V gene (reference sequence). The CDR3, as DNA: TGTGCCAGCAGCGCTGCTAGCGGGATAAACGAGCAGTACTTC. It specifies CASSAASGINEQYF.

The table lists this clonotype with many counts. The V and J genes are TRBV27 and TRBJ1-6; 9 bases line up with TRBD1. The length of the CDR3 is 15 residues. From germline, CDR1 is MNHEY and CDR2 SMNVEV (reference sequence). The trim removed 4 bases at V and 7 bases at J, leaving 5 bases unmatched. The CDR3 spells CASSWRQGGNSPLHF. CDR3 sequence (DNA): TGTGCCAGCAGTTGGAGACAGGGGGGAAATTCACCCCTCCACTTT.

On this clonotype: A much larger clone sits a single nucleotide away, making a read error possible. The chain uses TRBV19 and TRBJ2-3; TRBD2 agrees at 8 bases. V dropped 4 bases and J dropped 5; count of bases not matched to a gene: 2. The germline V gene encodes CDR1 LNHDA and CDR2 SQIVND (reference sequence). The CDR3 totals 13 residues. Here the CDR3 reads CASSTGTRDTQYF. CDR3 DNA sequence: TGTGCCAGTAGTACCGGGACTAGAGATACGCAGTATTTT.

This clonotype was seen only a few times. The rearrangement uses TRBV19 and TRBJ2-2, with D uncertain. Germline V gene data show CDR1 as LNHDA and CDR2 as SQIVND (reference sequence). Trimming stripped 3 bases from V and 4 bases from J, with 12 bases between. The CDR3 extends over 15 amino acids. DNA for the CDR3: TGTGCCAGTAGTATTAAAGGCTCAGGCACCGGGGAGCTGTTTTTT. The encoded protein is CASSIKGSGTGELFF. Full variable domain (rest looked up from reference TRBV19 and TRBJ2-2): DGGITQSPKYLFRKEGQNVTLSCEQNLNHDAMYWYRQDPGQGLRLIYYSQIVNDFQKGDIAEGYSVSREKKESFPLTVTSAQKNPTAFYLCASSIKGSGTGELFFGEGSRLTVL.

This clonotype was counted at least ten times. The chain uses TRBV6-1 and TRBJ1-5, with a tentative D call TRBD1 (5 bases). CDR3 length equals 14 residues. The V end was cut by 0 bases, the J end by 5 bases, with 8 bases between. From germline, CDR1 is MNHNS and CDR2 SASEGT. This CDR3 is CASSEAGTDQPQHF. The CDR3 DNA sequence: TGTGCCAGCAGTGAAGCGGGGACGGATCAGCCCCAGCATTTT.

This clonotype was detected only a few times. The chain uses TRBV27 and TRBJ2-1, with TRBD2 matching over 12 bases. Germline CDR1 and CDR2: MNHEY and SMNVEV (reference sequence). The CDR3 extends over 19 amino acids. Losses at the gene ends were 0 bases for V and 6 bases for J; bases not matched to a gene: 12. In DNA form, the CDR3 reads TGTGCCAGCAGTTTATCGATGAATCGACTAGCGGGAGATTTCAATGAGCAGTTCTTC. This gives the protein CASSLSMNRLAGDFNEQFF.

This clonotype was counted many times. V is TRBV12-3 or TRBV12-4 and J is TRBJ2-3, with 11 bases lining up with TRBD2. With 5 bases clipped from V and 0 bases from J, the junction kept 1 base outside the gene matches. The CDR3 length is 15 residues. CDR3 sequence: CASSRLAGSTDTQYF. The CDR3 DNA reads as TGTGCCAGCAGTCGACTAGCGGGGAGCACAGATACGCAGTATTTT.

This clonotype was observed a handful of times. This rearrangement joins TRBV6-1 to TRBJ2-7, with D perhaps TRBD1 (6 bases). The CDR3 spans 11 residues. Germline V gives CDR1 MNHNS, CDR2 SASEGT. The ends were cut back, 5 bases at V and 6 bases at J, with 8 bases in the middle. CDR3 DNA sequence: TGTGCCAGCAGTTGGGGGCCCGAGCAGTACTTC. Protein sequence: CASSWGPEQYF.

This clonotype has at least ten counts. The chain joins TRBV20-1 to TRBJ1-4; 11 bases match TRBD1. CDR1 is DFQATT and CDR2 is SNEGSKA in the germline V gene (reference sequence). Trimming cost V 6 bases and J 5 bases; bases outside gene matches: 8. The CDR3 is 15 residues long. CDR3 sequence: CSAMDRGQGNEKLFF. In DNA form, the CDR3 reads TGCAGTGCCATGGACAGGGGGCAAGGAAATGAAAAACTGTTTTTT.

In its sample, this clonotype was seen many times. CDR3 sequence: CASTLFGGSSYEQYF. Written as DNA, the CDR3 is TGTGCCAGCACCCTTTTTGGGGGGAGCTCCTACGAGCAGTACTTC. V is TRBV5-6 and J is TRBJ2-7; TRBD2 is a possible D gene (6 bases). Looked up from germline, CDR1 is SGHDT and CDR2 is YYEEEE. This CDR3 comprises 15 residues. The V end was cut by 6 bases, the J end by 0 bases, with 16 bases between.

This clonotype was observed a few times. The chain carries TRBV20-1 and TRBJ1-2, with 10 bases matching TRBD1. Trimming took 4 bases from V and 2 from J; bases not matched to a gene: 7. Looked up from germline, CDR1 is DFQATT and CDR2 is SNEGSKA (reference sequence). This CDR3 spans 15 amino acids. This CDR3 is CSATPDRGPNYGYTF. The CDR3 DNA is TGCAGTGCTACCCCCGACAGGGGGCCAAACTATGGCTACACCTTC.